The clone carrying this T cell receptor beta chain appeared many times. The antigen is undetermined. The patients, who ranged from 18 to 65 in age, presented with newly diagnosed hyperthyroidism lasting under 2 months. This sample was included in a study of T cells in Graves' hyperthyroidism and ophthalmopathy. Researchers amplified the TCR beta CDR3 regions from RNA transcripts. When the TCR CDR3 underwent first-round RT-PCR, the HTBI primer set was used. TCRdb itself ran the multiplex PCR reads through MiXCR, one entry per CDR3 protein. In the table there are over 250,000 distinct CDR3 sequences, about 25% of which are singletons. Study observations and caveats: Blood also carried most thyroid clonotypes expanded above 0.001. Onset of ophthalmopathy came a median about 6.5 months after the model predicted it.

This CDR3 is built from 14 residues. The ends were cut back, 5 bases at V and 0 bases at J, with 10 bases in the middle. The germline V gene encodes CDR1 SEHNR and CDR2 FQNEAQ (reference sequence). The receptor comes from a man in his forties with Graves' hyperthyroidism that later progressed to Graves' ophthalmopathy. What was sequenced was blood. The rearrangement links TRBV7-9 to TRBJ1-2; D is unclear. The CDR3: CASSHPPANYGYTF. The CDR3 bases are TGTGCCAGCAGCCATCCCCCGGCTAACTATGGCTACACCTTC. Using reference TRBV7-9 and TRBJ1-2 for the parts outside the CDR3, the full variable domain is DTGVSQNPRHKITKRGQNVTFRCDPISEHNRLYWYRQTLGQGPEFLTYFQNEAQLEKSRLLSDRFSAERPKGSFSTLEIQRTEQGDSAMYLCASSHPPANYGYTFGSGTRLTVV.